This TCR beta chain was documented in a study of cytomegalovirus exposure and HLA in healthy donors (dated by TCRdb to the late 2010s). Regarding the complete study: An earlier analysis of several hundred of the donors reported about 280 Gb of sequence data and 95 million to 130 million unique TCR beta sequences obtained from about 179 million T cells. Across 398 genotyped donors of the cohort, an average of about 200,000 unique TCR beta nucleotide sequences per donor were sequenced, and roughly 17% of those sequences were non-productive. Class I and class II HLA loci were covered by the typing at four-digit resolution. An early release that covered about 600 HLA-typed donors contained about 300 gigabases of sequencing data and tens of millions of unique TCR sequences. Every discovery cohort repertoire had been produced on one sequencing platform. A later analysis re-analyzed previously published TCR beta repertoires from 666 donors and added high-resolution HLA genotyping to study TCR occurrence patterns. The number of donors typed differed by locus, with 629-630 for A, B, C, DRB1 and DQB1, roughly 520 for DQA1, 600 to 610 for DPA1, and 450 to 480 for DPB1. A later genetic analysis used genome-wide SNP genotypes for about three fifths of the 666 donors, treating that subset as a discovery cohort. The study aimed to test whether signatures of past pathogen exposure could be identified by cataloging public T cell receptors. Of the roughly 400 genotyped donors, approximately 82% fell in the genetic ancestry cluster associated with self-reported Caucasian donors. Rather than using new phenotypic data, the later analysis identified candidate immune exposures from TCR beta sequences and from how often those sequences occurred across donors. Donor age, sex, ethnicity and CMV serostatus were compiled alongside the repertoire data. An earlier analysis of roughly 600 of the donors used high-throughput TCR beta sequencing to judge whether each TCR beta V gene segment behaved as functional or pseudogenic. To predict cytomegalovirus infection status, the study brought together high-throughput TCR immunosequencing, statistical association of individual TCRs with disease status, and machine learning. The study used immunosequencing to profile the T cell repertoires of hundreds of subjects and linked those repertoires to cytomegalovirus serostatus. A separate validation cohort of over 95 different subjects was used in addition to the roughly 640-subject first cohort. Four to six DR-DQ haplotypes were handled as single units for association and clustering, since linkage in the cohort was strong. On the study overall, not on this receptor specifically: Some IMGT-functional V segments, including TRBV6-2 and TRBV6-3, could not be distinguished by the 87-base-pair reads and were therefore excluded. Most CMV-associated TCR beta chains appeared to be HLA-restricted in a later analysis, and the HLA associations seemed to be driven largely by CMV exposure. When HLA alleles, especially DR and DQ, strongly co-occurred, attributing TCR associations to individual alleles was difficult. Most TCR sequences were seen in very few donors, while some public TCRs were found in many individuals. In a later genetic analysis, a missense DCLRE1C variant was associated with V-gene and J-gene trimming of TCR beta chains, and the association was replicated in an independent cohort. Compared with the 666-donor mean, donors in an Asian-associated ancestry cluster had fewer N-insertions in productive TCRs, according to a later genetic analysis. Because counts were too low, about 15 rarely observed V segments, including chromosome 9 orphons, were left out of the earlier analysis of 587 of the donors. Broadly in line with IMGT annotations, most TCR beta V segments showed up in productive rearrangements about 90% or about 30% of the time in an earlier analysis of under 700 of the donors. The study gave a list of roughly 150 TCR beta chains associated with cytomegalovirus. Roughly uniform sequencing depth across donors was assumed in presence/absence analyses, although this assumption may not hold. The authors suggested that the approach could potentially be generalized to other disease states and immunological phenotypes. A further reported finding was that TCR beta sequences accurately predicted the HLA-A and HLA-B alleles for most subjects in the first cohort. Because HLA typing was unavailable for some donors at each locus, only the typed subset was used in association tests. According to a later analysis, parvovirus B19, influenza, CMV and Epstein-Barr virus appeared linked to several top co-occurrence clusters. In both the original and validation cohorts, the classifier was reported to diagnose cytomegalovirus status with high specificity and sensitivity. Compared with equally common non-associated chains, HLA-associated TCR beta chains in a later analysis were more clonally expanded and had lower generation probabilities. In a later analysis, 15,000 to 20,000 TCR beta sequences were associated with specific HLA alleles at a false discovery rate of 0.05. For the cohort, immune exposure information was limited to CMV serostatus. A cluster of highly shared sequence variants was judged likely to be a technical artifact of the sequencing pipeline. In a later analysis, the rate of TCR association differed among HLA loci, with DRB1 alleles having the most associated TCRs and HLA-C alleles having the fewest. In vitro tests confirmed that a few of the cytomegalovirus-associated TCR beta chains recognize cytomegalovirus antigens. In this cohort, only TCR beta chains were sequenced, and detectable features were limited by the absence of alpha or paired-chain data. Correlated functional status among segregating V segments might be attributable to linkage disequilibrium, but an unknown experimental factor could not be ruled out.

Preparation of the library involved the immunoSEQ multiplex PCR assay. For the multiplex PCR, a mixture combining 60 forward primers for TCR Vbeta segments and 13 reverse primers for TCR Jbeta segments was used. Amplification of the CDR3 region of rearranged TCR beta genes was performed with a multiplex PCR assay on genomic DNA. The amplified TCR beta libraries were sequenced on the Illumina HiSeq System as 87-base-pair reads. The published analysis was carried out like this. A later analysis counted some 74 million unique TCR beta chains across the 600 to 850 repertoires, and 10 million to 11 million of these chains were shared by at least two donors. Raw reads were error-corrected and collapsed into unique sequences by a nearest-neighbor algorithm in which closely related sequences were merged to remove PCR and sequencing errors. To assign V, D and J gene segments, CDR3 sequences were aligned to IMGT reference sequences. For a sequence to be retained, a match of at least six nucleotides to both a V gene segment and a J gene segment was required. Rearrangements were classified as productive when the CDR3 lacked stop codons and remained in frame with V and J, and all other rearrangements were classified as non-productive. Following IMGT convention, CDR3 was defined as the stretch from the second conserved V-encoded cysteine to the conserved J-encoded phenylalanine. Sequences without an unambiguous match to a single V gene segment were excluded from the earlier analysis of a few hundred of the donors. In an earlier analysis of about 590 of the donors, a V segment was called functional when productive rearrangements were above 56.7%, and segregating when the standard deviation between donors exceeded 5%. A statistical classification framework was built for diagnosing cytomegalovirus status from the catalog of TCR beta chain sequences. In a later analysis, V and J genes were assigned by comparing TCR nucleotide sequences against IMGT/GENE-DB human TR gene sequences. In a later analysis, CDR3 sequences and most-parsimonious VDJ recombination scenarios were assigned using the TCRdist pipeline. In a later analysis, every TCR beta chain was defined by the combination of its CDR3 amino acid sequence and its V-gene family, and reads without a unique V-gene family were dropped. To address suspected cross-contamination and a sequencing artifact, a later analysis removed approximately 590 highly shared, low-generation-probability nucleotide sequences. A later analysis calculated a clonal expansion index for each public chain from normalized within-repertoire ranks of inferred template counts. A later analysis computed generation probabilities with a VDJ recombination model fitted to out-of-frame rearrangements, and checked the results against IGoR. In a later analysis, TCR-TCR, TCR-HLA and TCR-CMV co-occurrence was scored with hypergeometric tests, and a repertoire-size bias correction was applied to TCR pairs. A later analysis estimated false discovery rates by permuting HLA or CMV assignments 20 times. In a later analysis, co-occurring TCRs were grouped using DBSCAN, and TCRdist sequence similarity was added for clustering within HLA-allele-positive subsets. For co-occurrence clustering, repertoires with fewer than 30,000 or more than 120,000 public chains were excluded, along with a handful of repertoires with anomalous nucleotide sharing. TCRdb re-hosts the immuneACCESS table, in-frame sequences only. Its copies lack some clones; in the studies checked, an unresolved V gene accounts for under half of them, and the cause for the rest is not known. Clone size and the V and J calls come from that table; the DNA yielded D and trimming. The sample contains 150,000 to 200,000 clones, about nine tenths of them found a single time. The ten largest account for under 1.2% of the sample.

About this clone: It lacks a known antigen. Base qualities are not at hand, and no much larger clone is one base apart.

V is clipped by 1 base and J by 5 bases, and the sequence between their germline boundaries is 6 bases long. The CDR3 runs 13 residues from the cysteine to the phenylalanine. The read is trimmed to its CDR3 DNA, 39 bases read in frame from base 1. CDR1 MNHNS and CDR2 SASEGT are derived from the germline V gene. In total, fewer than 750 healthy bone marrow donors made up the cohort. All cohort members were sampled while nominally healthy, although unrecorded immune exposures were likely present. The donor tested CMV seronegative, placing the donor among the 350 to 400 seronegative members of the cohort. Every donor gave a peripheral blood sample, and the peripheral blood mononuclear cells from that sample were used for TCR beta sequencing. The Qiagen DNeasy Blood Extraction Kit was used to extract genomic DNA from the blood cell samples.

Recombination connected TRBV6-1 to TRBJ1-5, with no reliable assignment of the D segment. Sequencing was performed on PBMCs. The origin of this receptor is a boy aged 2 to 10 in good health and CMV-seronegative. In nucleotide form, the sequence is TGTGCCAGCAGTGAAGGGAGGTATCAGCCCCAGCATTTT. Its protein product is CASSEGRYQPQHF.